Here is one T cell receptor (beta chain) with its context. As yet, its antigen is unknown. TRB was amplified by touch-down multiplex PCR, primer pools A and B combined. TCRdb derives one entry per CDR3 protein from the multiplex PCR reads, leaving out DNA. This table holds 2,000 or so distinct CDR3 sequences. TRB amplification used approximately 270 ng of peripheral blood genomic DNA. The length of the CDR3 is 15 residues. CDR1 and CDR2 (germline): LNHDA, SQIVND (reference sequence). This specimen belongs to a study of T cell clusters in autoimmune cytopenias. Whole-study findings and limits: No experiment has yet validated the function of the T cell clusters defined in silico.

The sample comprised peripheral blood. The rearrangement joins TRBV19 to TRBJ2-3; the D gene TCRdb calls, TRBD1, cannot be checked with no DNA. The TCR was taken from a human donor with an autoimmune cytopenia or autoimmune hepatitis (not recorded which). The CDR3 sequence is CASSPGQGGTDTQYF.